The present entry profiles one T cell receptor beta chain with its context. Its antigen is not known. The CDR3 is 14 residues long. The ends were cut back, 1 base at V and 5 bases at J, with 12 bases in the middle. This sample was taken from a study of T-cell reconstitution after alpha-beta-depleted transplantation in children. Study-level points and caveats: Surviving thymic progenitors and recipient T cells were the source of high TCRbeta diversity at day 60 in some patients. Reportedly, roughly two months post-transplant, alpha-beta T cells arose from several hundred expanded graft clones. T cells produced anew were the main source of T-cell counts and diversity one year after transplant.

Preparing the TCRbeta library involved the use of unique molecular identifiers. TCRdb passed the PCR reads through MiXCR, listing each CDR3 protein once. The sample records around 670,000 distinct CDR3 sequences, around 12% being singletons. Sample: PBMCs, taken before TCRalphabeta/CD19-depleted stem cell transplant. This receptor was taken from a girl aged 2-15 years with congenital amegakaryocytic thrombocytopenia, due to receive a stem cell transplant. The chain employs TRBV12-3 or TRBV12-4 and TRBJ2-7; D is uncertain. Here the CDR3 reads CASSLGSGVDEQYF. The CDR3 DNA is TGTGCCAGCAGTTTAGGGTCAGGTGTGGACGAGCAGTACTTC.